This T cell receptor (beta chain) stems from a study of T cell responses to AZD1222 COVID-19 vaccine. Study observations and caveats: Nearly half of spike-specific TCRs reportedly go after variant regions that carry no mutations. White British donors predominated, females outnumbered males, and clonal diversity was possibly underestimated.

This clone was detected only a few times. Its antigen is not known. Libraries were prepared by immunoSEQ multiplex PCR; TCRdb keeps only in-frame clonotypes and omits some of them. The data hold about 86,000 clones, with over 75% observed a single time. The CDR3 is 14 amino acids. Germline CDR1 reads SEHNR; CDR2 reads FQNEAQ (reference sequence). The V and J ends lost 2 bases and 7 bases respectively, with 14 bases between them. The chain combines TRBV7-9 with TRBJ1-1, with D possibly matching TRBD1 (5 bases). The sample here was peripheral blood, taken on day 0 of AZD1222 vaccination. The sequence derives from an adult in good health. The CDR3 nucleotides are TGTGCCAGCAGCTTATTGGGGGGAGAGGGTGAAGCTTTCTTT. It yields the protein CASSLLGGEGEAFF.